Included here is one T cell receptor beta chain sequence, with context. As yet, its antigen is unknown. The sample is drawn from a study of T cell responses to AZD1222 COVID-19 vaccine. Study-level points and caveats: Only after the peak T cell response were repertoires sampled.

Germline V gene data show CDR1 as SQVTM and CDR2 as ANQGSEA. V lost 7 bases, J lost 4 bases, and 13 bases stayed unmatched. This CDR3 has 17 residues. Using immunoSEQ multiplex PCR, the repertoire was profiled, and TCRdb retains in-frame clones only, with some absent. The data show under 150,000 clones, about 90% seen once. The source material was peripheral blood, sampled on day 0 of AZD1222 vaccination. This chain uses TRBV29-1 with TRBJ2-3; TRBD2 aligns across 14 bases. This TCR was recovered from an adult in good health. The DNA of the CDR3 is TGCAGCGCGCCTCCGGGACTAGCGGGGGCAGGCGCAGATACGCAGTATTTT. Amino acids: CSAPPGLAGAGADTQYF.